The present entry profiles one TCR beta chain with its context. Its cognate antigen has yet to be identified. Base qualities are not recorded, but no much larger clone differs from it by a single base. Library construction relied on the immunoSEQ multiplex PCR assay. RNA was extracted from all samples and reverse transcribed into cDNA as template for TCR sequencing. SuperScript III was used to make first-strand cDNA, primed with a 2:1 mix of oligo-dT and random hexamers. A synthetic immune receptor repertoire was used to gauge amplification bias, and whatever bias remained was removed computationally. The original pipeline was this. Raw reads were preprocessed to remove errors, and CDR3 was defined by IMGT conventions from the conserved cysteine to phenylalanine. Clonality was computed as 1 minus the Shannon entropy, with the entropy normalized by log2 of the number of productive unique TCRs. Scalp TCRbeta sequences were cross-referenced with sorted blood CD4 and CD8 repertoires so that the CD4 or CD8 identity of scalp clones could be inferred. Held by TCRdb, this immuneACCESS table contains in-frame sequences only and omits some clones. Under half of the omission traces to an unresolved V gene where checked; the cause of the rest is unknown. The V and J calls and the clone size are those of that table, but D and trimming were determined from the DNA. For this sample there are some 42,000 clones; roughly 92% appear just once. The top ten clonotypes cover over 15% of the sample.

This record comes from a study of CD8+ T cells in alopecia areata (dated by TCRdb to 2017 to 2018). At the level of the whole study: Treated patients were enrolled in an open-label pilot trial of oral tofacitinib at 5 to 10 mg twice daily for moderate-to-severe alopecia areata. Clonality in the scalp was compared among normal scalp (n=4), patchy alopecia areata scalp (n=8), and alopecia totalis/universalis scalp (n=8). TCRbeta CDR3 regions were amplified by immunoSEQ multiplex PCR with 35 Vbeta forward and 13 Jbeta reverse primers. To study T cell clonal expansion in alopecia areata, the researchers applied high-throughput TCRbeta sequencing to both the C3H/HeJ mouse model and human patients. Human TCRbeta sequencing covered scalp tissue and sorted CD4+ and CD8+ peripheral blood T cells from patchy and totalis/universalis alopecia areata patients and healthy controls. Patients stayed on tofacitinib for 6 to 18 months and then had 6 months of follow-up off drug so that delayed response and recurrence could be assessed. Disease severity in treated patients was measured with the SALT score, which quantifies the percentage of affected scalp surface area. Patients on tofacitinib were biopsied at baseline and after 4 and 24 weeks of treatment, and several of the patients also had a later scalp biopsy. RNA was obtained with the PAXgene miRNA kit for fixed scalp, the miRNeasy kit for PBMCs, and the RNeasy kit for mouse skin. Overall study outcomes, separate from this receptor: TCR sequences shared between patients were less clear than in mice, possibly partly because of HLA diversity in the patient population. With tofacitinib, both scalp clonality and the number of expanded CD8+ clones among the top 100 scalp clones went down significantly. Because the treated cohort was small and had just a single nonresponder, larger studies are needed to establish links between baseline CD8+ expansion and response. Higher clonality and more expanded CD8+ clones were observed in lesional scalp than in normal scalp, particularly in alopecia totalis/universalis, a finding suggestive of antigenic drive. Unlike mouse skin, which is dominated by gammadelta T cells, normal human skin has resident alphabeta T cells that are also sequenced, and this complicates analysis of the scalp TCR repertoire. During tofacitinib treatment, many expanded lesional clones stuck around in both scalp and blood, and this persistence may partly explain why relapse happens after treatment is stopped.

The CDR3 spans 16 residues, from the cysteine through the phenylalanine. Of the read, only the CDR3 DNA is kept; its 48 bases are in frame from base 1. The germline V gene (reference sequence) specifies GTSNPN as CDR1 and SVGIG as CDR2. The germline V and J ends show losses of 2 bases and 3 bases respectively, and no gene match explains 5 bases of the junction. This specimen's time point label, per the study, means: about 5 months on oral tofacitinib. Taken with the paper, the label for treatment or condition translates to: oral pan-JAK inhibitor, 5-10 mg twice daily. Peripheral blood and lesional scalp punch biopsies were obtained from patients with alopecia areata. PBMCs were isolated by density centrifugation and stained for CD3, CD4 and CD8, and CD4+ and CD8+ T cells were sorted on a FACSAria.

The rearrangement joined TRBV30 to TRBJ1-6, with 9 bases matching TRBD1. This sample comprised CD8+ T cells sorted from blood, obtained at week 24, from a patient treated with tofacitinib. The source of this sequence is a human donor with alopecia areata. The bases are TGTGCCTGGAGTTTAGGACAGGGGAACTATAATTCACCCCTCCACTTT. This yields the protein CAWSLGQGNYNSPLHF.